Listed here are 19 T cell receptor beta chains from one sample, sequenced in a study of cytomegalovirus exposure and HLA in healthy donors. The primer mix had 60 Vbeta and 13 Jbeta primers. TCRdb's table, derived via immunoSEQ multiplex PCR, lists solely in-frame clones and lacks some. The top ten hold 1.5% to 2% of the sample, which has 150,000 to 200,000 clones, around 78% seen once. The sequencing input was PBMCs. Every receptor here comes from a man younger than 40 in good health and CMV-seronegative.

The chain links TRBV6-1 to TRBJ1-2, with TRBD1 matching over 9 bases. This CDR3 contains 13 residues. Germline V gene lookup returns CDR1 MNHNS and CDR2 SASEGT. V lost 8 bases to trimming and J lost 2 bases; unmatched junction nucleotides: 3. The CDR3 loop is CASDGQGNYGYTF. Written as DNA, the CDR3 is TGTGCCAGCGATGGACAGGGGAACTATGGCTACACCTTC.

This clone was observed a single time. CDR3 sequence: CASSPDWGTSGKTQYF. The CDR3 DNA reads as TGCGCCAGCAGCCCAGATTGGGGGACTAGCGGAAAGACCCAGTACTTC. The V gene is TRBV5-1, the J gene TRBJ2-5; 11 positions match TRBD2. The CDR3 extends over 16 amino acids. Germline V gene sequence: CDR1 SGHRS, CDR2 YFSETQ. The J segment lost 6 bases and the V segment lost 4 bases, leaving 11 bases of the junction unmatched.

V gene TRBV30 combines with J gene TRBJ1-5; 8 positions match TRBD1. Germline V gene lookup returns CDR1 GTSNPN and CDR2 SVGIG (reference sequence). J lost 7 bases, V lost 0 bases, and 8 bases had no gene match. The CDR3 totals 15 residues. CDR3 region: CAWSVLRGPRQPQHF. The CDR3 DNA is TGTGCCTGGAGTGTACTCAGGGGGCCTCGGCAGCCCCAGCATTTT.

The chain recombines TRBV28 with TRBJ2-2; possible D gene TRBD2, 5 bases. The length of the CDR3 is 17 residues. The germline V gene encodes CDR1 MDHEN and CDR2 SYDVKM. V was trimmed by 2 bases and J by 3 bases, leaving 16 bases between them. CDR3 sequence: CASSLAGPAGYTGELFF. The CDR3 DNA is TGTGCCAGCAGTTTAGCGGGCCCCGCTGGTTACACCGGGGAGCTGTTTTTT.

This clone was seen a few times. DNA for the CDR3: TGTGCCAGCAGCTCCGTAGCGGGAGTAAGCGAGCAGTACTTC. This gives the protein CASSSVAGVSEQYF. The rearrangement joins TRBV13 to TRBJ2-7, with TRBD2 matching over 9 bases. CDR3 length: 14 residues. V was clipped by 4 bases and J by 6 bases; unmatched bases: 7. Germline assignment: CDR1 PRHDT and CDR2 FYEKMQ (reference sequence).

The genes are TRBV18 and TRBJ1-1; 12 bases match TRBD1. Per germline, CDR1 KGHSH and CDR2 LQKENI. J gave up 1 base and V 4 bases, and 4 bases lay outside the gene matches. This CDR3 region has 16 residues. The CDR3 spells CASSRDRGLGNTEAFF. The DNA for the CDR3 is TGTGCCAGCTCACGGGACAGGGGGCTGGGGAACACTGAAGCTTTCTTT.

This rearrangement joins TRBV9 to TRBJ1-1; TRBD1 matches 10 bases. With V trimmed by 5 bases and J by 4 bases, 8 bases remained unmatched. CDR3 length equals 15 residues. CDR1 and CDR2 (germline): SGDLS, YYNGEE. The CDR3 DNA reads as TGTGCCAGCAGTCTGACAGGGGGCGCAGGCACTGAAGCTTTCTTT. Residues: CASSLTGGAGTEAFF.

The chain uses TRBV4-1 and TRBJ2-5; tentative D call: TRBD2 (6 bases). The CDR3 length is 15 residues. V was shortened by 1 base and J by 7 bases, with 16 bases between the two germline ends. CDR1 and CDR2 (germline): MGHRA, YSYEKL. CDR3 protein: CASSQVGLSPGTQYF. The CDR3 DNA sequence: TGCGCCAGCAGCCAAGTTGGACTATCCCCAGGGACCCAGTACTTC.

This clone was counted a few times. This rearrangement joins TRBV25-1 to TRBJ1-4; 7 nucleotides align to TRBD1. The CDR3 loop spans 14 amino acids. The ends lost 4 bases at V and 8 bases at J; junction bases unmatched: 7. Germline loops: CDR1 MGHDK, CDR2 SYGVNS. CDR3 nucleotide sequence: TGTGCCAGCAGTGCTATAGGGACAGACGAAAAACTGTTTTTT. This codes for CASSAIGTDEKLFF.

The chain employs TRBV6-7 and TRBJ2-5; D is perhaps TRBD1 (5 bases). TRBV6-7 is assigned to the ORF class and has an uncertain function. The CDR3 runs 15 residues. Trimming removed 2 bases at V and 7 bases at J, with 17 bases between. The CDR3 nucleotides read TGTGCCAGCAGTTACGCTCGAAGGGGATTTTGGACCCAGTACTTC. This translates into CASSYARRGFWTQYF.

This chain links TRBV15 with TRBJ2-1; no definite D call. V lost 7 bases to trimming and J lost 3 bases, with 13 bases between them. The CDR3 runs 14 residues. Per germline, CDR1 LNHNV and CDR2 YYDKDF (reference sequence). DNA of the CDR3: TGTGCCACCATTAACCGTCTCTACTACAATGAGCAGTTCTTC. As protein: CATINRLYYNEQFF.

The chain combines TRBV19 with TRBJ2-2; 7 bases agree with TRBD1. This CDR3 spans 14 amino acids. Germline-derived CDR1 and CDR2 are LNHDA and SQIVND (reference sequence). Unmatched junction bases numbered 2, after V lost 4 bases and J lost 3 bases. CDR3 coding DNA: TGTGCCAGTAGTACGGGACAGTACACCGGGGAGCTGTTTTTT. This translates into CASSTGQYTGELFF.

This chain uses TRBV9 with TRBJ2-1; 7 nucleotides agree with TRBD2. The CDR3 totals 17 residues. Germline trimming cut 0 bases from V and 1 base from J; bases unmatched to any gene: 7. CDR1 and CDR2 from the germline V gene are SGDLS and YYNGEE. This CDR3 reads CASSVGTSVISYNEQFF. CDR3 DNA: TGTGCCAGCAGCGTAGGAACTAGCGTAATATCCTACAATGAGCAGTTCTTC.

This chain connects TRBV27 to TRBJ2-6; D unresolved. Trimming cost V 5 bases and J 2 bases, with 10 bases left between them. The CDR3 is made up of 15 amino acids. Germline CDR1 and CDR2: MNHEY and SMNVEV (reference sequence). CDR3 in DNA: TGTGCCAGCAGTCACCTCGTAGCTGGGGCCAACGTCCTGACTTTC. This sequence encodes CASSHLVAGANVLTF.

The genes are TRBV19 and TRBJ2-3; 10 bases agree with TRBD1. The CDR3 consists of 15 residues. Trimming cost V 3 bases and J 5 bases; bases outside gene matches: 5. CDR1 and CDR2 from the germline V gene are LNHDA and SQIVND (reference sequence). The DNA for the CDR3 is TGTGCCAGTAGTATGGGACAGGGGTTCAAAGATACGCAGTATTTT. It codes for CASSMGQGFKDTQYF.

V usage is TRBV6-7 and J usage is TRBJ2-3; 7 nucleotides match TRBD1. TRBV6-7 is an open reading frame whose function is uncertain. The length of the CDR3 is 16 residues. J lost 0 bases, V lost 4 bases, and 7 bases had no gene match. This CDR3 reads CASSLGTAQSTDTQYF. CDR3 DNA sequence: TGTGCCAGCAGTTTAGGGACAGCACAAAGCACAGATACGCAGTATTTT.

Note on this clone: One end of the junction varies from germline; a read error may be responsible. This chain links TRBV6-5 with TRBJ2-1, with 15 bases lining up with TRBD2. Looked up from germline, CDR1 is MNHEY and CDR2 is SVGAGI. The CDR3 consists of 14 residues. CDR3 coding DNA: TGTGCCAGCAAACGGACTAGCGGGAGGGCGTCAGTACTCTTC. Protein product: CASKRTSGRASVLF.

This chain joins TRBV16 and TRBJ1-1; the D is unclear. Germline values: CDR1 KGHSY, CDR2 FQNENV. Trimming removed 1 base from V and 5 bases from J, with 14 bases in between. This CDR3 has 15 amino acids. CDR3 sequence (DNA): TGTGCCAGCAGCCAATTCATCGGGGTCGGGACTGAAGCTTTCTTT. Amino acid sequence: CASSQFIGVGTEAFF.

V gene TRBV5-1 combines with J gene TRBJ2-1; weak D call: TRBD1 (6 bases). The CDR3 totals 13 residues. CDR1 SGHRS and CDR2 YFSETQ come from the germline V gene. The V and J ends lost 0 bases and 12 bases respectively, with 13 bases between them. DNA of the CDR3: TGCGCCAGCAGCTTGGACAGGGTGCAACCGCAGTTCTTC. It translates to CASSLDRVQPQFF.